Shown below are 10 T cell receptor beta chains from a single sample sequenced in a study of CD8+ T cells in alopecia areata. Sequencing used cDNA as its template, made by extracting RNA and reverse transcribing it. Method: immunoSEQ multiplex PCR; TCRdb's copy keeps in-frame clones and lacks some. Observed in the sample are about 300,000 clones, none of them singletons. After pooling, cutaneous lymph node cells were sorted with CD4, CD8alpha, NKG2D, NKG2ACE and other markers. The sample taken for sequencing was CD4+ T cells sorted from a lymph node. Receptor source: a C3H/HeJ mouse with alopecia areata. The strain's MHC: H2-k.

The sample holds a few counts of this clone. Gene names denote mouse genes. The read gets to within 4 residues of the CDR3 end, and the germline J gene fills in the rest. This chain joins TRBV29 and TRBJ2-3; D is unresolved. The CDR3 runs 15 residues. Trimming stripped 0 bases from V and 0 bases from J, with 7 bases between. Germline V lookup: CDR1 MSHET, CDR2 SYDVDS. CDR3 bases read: TGTGCTAGCAGTTTATCAGCAGATAGTGCAGAA. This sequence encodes CASSLSADSAE. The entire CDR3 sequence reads CASSLSADSAETLYF.

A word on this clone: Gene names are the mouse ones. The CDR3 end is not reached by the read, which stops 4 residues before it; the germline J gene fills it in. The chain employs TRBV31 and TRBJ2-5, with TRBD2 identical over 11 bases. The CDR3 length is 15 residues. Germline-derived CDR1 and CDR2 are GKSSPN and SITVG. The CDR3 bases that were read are TGTGCCTGGAGTCTACTGGGGGGGCACGAAGAC. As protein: CAWSLLGGHED. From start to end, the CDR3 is CAWSLLGGHEDTQYF.

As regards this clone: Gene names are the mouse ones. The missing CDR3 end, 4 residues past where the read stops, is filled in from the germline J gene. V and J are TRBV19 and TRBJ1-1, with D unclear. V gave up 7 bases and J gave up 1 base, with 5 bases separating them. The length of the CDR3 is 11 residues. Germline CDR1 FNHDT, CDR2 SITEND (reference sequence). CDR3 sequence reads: CASRWNTEVFF. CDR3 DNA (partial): TGTGCCAGCCGGTGGAACACA.

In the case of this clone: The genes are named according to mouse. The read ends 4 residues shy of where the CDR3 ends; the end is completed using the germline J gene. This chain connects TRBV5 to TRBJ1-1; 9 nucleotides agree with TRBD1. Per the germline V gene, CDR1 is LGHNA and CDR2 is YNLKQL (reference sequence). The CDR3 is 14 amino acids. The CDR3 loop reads CASSHPGQGGEVFF. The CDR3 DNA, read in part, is TGTGCCAGCAGCCATCCGGGACAGGGAGGA.

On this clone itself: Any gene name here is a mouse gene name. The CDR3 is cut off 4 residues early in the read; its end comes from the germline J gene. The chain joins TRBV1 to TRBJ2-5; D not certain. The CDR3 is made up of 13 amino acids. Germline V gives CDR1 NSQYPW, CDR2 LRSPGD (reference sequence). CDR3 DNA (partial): TGCACCTGCAGTGCAGAGTGGGAAGAC. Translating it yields CTCSAEWED. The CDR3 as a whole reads CTCSAEWEDTQYF.

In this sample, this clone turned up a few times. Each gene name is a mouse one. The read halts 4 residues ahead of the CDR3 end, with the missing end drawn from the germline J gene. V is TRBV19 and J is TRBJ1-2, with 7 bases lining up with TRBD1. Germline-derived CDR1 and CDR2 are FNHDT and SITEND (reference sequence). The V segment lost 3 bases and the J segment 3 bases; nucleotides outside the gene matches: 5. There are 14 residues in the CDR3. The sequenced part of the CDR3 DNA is TGTGCCAGCAGTACTCAGGGGGGAGACTCC. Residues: CASSTQGGDS. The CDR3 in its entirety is CASSTQGGDSDYTF. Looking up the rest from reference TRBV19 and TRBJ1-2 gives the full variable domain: GGIITQTPKFLIGQEGQKLTLKCQQNFNHDTMYWYRQDSGKGLRLIYYSITENDLQKGDLSEGYDASREKKSSFSLTVTSAQKNEMAVFLCASSTQGGDSDYTFGSGTRLLVI.

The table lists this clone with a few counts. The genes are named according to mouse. The CDR3 is CASGDAAPSAETLYF. Incomplete CDR3 DNA: TGTGCCAGCGGTGATGCTGCCCCTAGTGCAGAA. The chain joins TRBV13-2 to TRBJ2-3; D not certain. The read ends 4 residues early relative to the CDR3; the germline J gene fills the gap. V was shortened by 0 bases and J by 0 bases, with 8 bases between the two germline ends. Germline CDR1 and CDR2: NNHNN and SYGAGS (reference sequence). The CDR3 has 15 amino acids.

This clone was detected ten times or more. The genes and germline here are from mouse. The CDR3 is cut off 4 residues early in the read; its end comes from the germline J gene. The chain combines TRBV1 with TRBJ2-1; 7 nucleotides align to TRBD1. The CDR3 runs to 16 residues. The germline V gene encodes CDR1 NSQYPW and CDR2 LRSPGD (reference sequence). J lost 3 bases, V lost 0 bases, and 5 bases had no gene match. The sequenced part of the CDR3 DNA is TGCACCTGCAGTGCAGATCGCAGGGGGAGCTATGCT. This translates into CTCSADRRGSYA. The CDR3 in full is CTCSADRRGSYAEQFF.

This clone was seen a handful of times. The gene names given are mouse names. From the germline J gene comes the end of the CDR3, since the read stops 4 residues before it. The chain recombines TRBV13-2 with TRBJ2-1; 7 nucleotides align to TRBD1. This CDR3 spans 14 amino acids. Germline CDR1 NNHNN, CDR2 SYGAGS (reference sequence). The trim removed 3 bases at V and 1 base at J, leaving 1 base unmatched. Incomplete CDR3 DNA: TGTGCCAGCGGTGCGACAGGGAACTATGCT. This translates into CASGATGNYA. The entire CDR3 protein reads CASGATGNYAEQFF.

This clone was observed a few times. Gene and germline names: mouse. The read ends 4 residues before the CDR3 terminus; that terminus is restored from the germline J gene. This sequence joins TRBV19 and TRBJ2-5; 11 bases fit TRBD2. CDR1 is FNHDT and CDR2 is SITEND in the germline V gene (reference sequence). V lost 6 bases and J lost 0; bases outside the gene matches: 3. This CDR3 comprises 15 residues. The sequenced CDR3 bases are TGTGCCAGCAAGGGACTGGGGGTTAACCAAGAC. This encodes CASKGLGVNQD. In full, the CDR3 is CASKGLGVNQDTQYF.